This is a list of T cell receptor beta chains from one sample in a study of T cells expressing NK-cell markers. After re-calling the 5' RACE reads, TCRdb lists one entry per CDR3 protein, DNA absent. The sample is made up of about 160,000 distinct CDR3 sequences, and the top ten hold about 18% of it. Input material: blood T cells: a sorted CD56 or NKG2C T cell subset, CD4+ or CD8+ T cells, or bulk PBMC T cells (not recorded which). The receptors shown here come from a woman between 18 and 69 years old in good health. Both conserved end residues are part of each CDR3.

cdr3_aa j_call v_call
CASSNSGEQFF TRBJ2-1 TRBV7-9
CASSPPKETQYF TRBJ2-5 TRBV5-6
CASSSLSGRRGDTQYF TRBJ2-3 TRBV27
CASSPPWDSNTQYF TRBJ2-3 TRBV18
CSVREPNQPQHF TRBJ1-5 TRBV29-1
CASSSAESNYGYTF TRBJ1-2 TRBV12-3/TRBV12-4
CAIRETSGGKETQYF TRBJ2-5 TRBV10-3
CASSLGNKYEQFF TRBJ2-1 TRBV5-1
CASSFWTSNGPTQYF TRBJ2-5 TRBV12-3/TRBV12-4
CASSFRQGPTEAFF TRBJ1-1 TRBV12-3/TRBV12-4
CASSPADRTNSPLHF TRBJ1-6 TRBV3-1
CASSSGTIKFTDTQYF TRBJ2-3 TRBV5-6
CSASVQGERYGYTF TRBJ1-2 TRBV20-1
CSATGDSYEQYF TRBJ2-7 TRBV29-1
CASSSGRGGSDTQYF TRBJ2-3 TRBV19
CASSPQTSTVMNTEAFF TRBJ1-1 TRBV18
CASSPGAPQPQHF TRBJ1-5 TRBV2
CASSREPNTGELFF TRBJ2-2 TRBV5-5
CSVQGANTGELFF TRBJ2-2 TRBV29-1
CASSRDNYEQYF TRBJ2-7 TRBV7-8
CASSVQGQPYNEQFF TRBJ2-1 TRBV2
CASSSPRSTNEKLFF TRBJ1-4 TRBV7-9
CASSGSQGPEPQHF TRBJ1-5 TRBV9
CASSQQGAVGELFF TRBJ2-2 TRBV7-2
CASSQQRLYNSPLHF TRBJ1-6 TRBV5-6
CSPGTLSYGYTF TRBJ1-2 TRBV20-1
CASSLTSGAGDEQFF TRBJ2-1 TRBV13
CASSPGGGSNEKLFF TRBJ1-4 TRBV18
CASSWGTSGGRSTDTQYF TRBJ2-3 TRBV5-1
CASKTSGKSTDTQYF TRBJ2-3 TRBV6-2/TRBV6-3
CASRVLGDSPYGYTF TRBJ1-2 TRBV5-1
CASSVNTDTQYF TRBJ2-3 TRBV28
CASSERGEVYNEQFF TRBJ2-1 TRBV25-1
CSANSPGGFRDTQYF TRBJ2-3 TRBV20-1
CASSSRQGNEQFF TRBJ2-1 TRBV7-3
CSASNPGFYEQYF TRBJ2-7 TRBV20-1
CASSLRRGQGAGYTF TRBJ1-2 TRBV7-3
CASSQGERRVNTEAFF TRBJ1-1 TRBV4-2
CASSQEAGAAYNEQFF TRBJ2-1 TRBV4-1
CASSLEFGYEQYF TRBJ2-7 TRBV5-4
CASSRAYPSYNEQFF TRBJ2-1 TRBV27
CASSESRGQDYGYTF TRBJ1-2 TRBV14
CATSRGGGDRQPQHF TRBJ1-5 TRBV15
CASRPLGGTRRTIYF TRBJ1-3 TRBV27
CASSYPGEDTQYF TRBJ2-3 TRBV5-1
CASRQFQISNQPQHF TRBJ1-5 TRBV2